This T cell receptor beta chain appears in the sequencing data of a study of T-cell memory formation after mild COVID-19. The wider study: Largely donor-specific TCR clusters were found.

Overall study findings and caveats: CD4+ contracting clones were found mainly in CM and EM, and CD8+ ones in EMRA. Prior to infection, memory already included some responding clones, suggesting cross-reactive memory joined.

Libraries for TCRalpha and TCRbeta carried sample barcodes and unique molecular identifiers via 5'RACE. TCRdb reanalysed the 5' RACE reads using MiXCR and keeps one entry per CDR3 protein. The sample holds a few hundred thousand distinct CDR3 sequences, about a sixth seen once. Regarding this clonotype: Its antigen is not known.

The CDR3 extends over 15 amino acids. Germline V lookup: CDR1 SGHTA, CDR2 FQGTGA. With 4 bases removed from V and 0 bases from J, the gap between germline ends came to 11 bases. This TCR came from a man aged 18 to 29 who had mild COVID-19 (a few samples of this study predate the infection). Cell type and time point are not known. This chain links TRBV7-3 with TRBJ2-3; unclear D gene. Sequencing was done on a sample of PBMCs or a T cell subset sorted from them (not recorded which). The CDR3 loop reads CASSSQLGSTDTQYF. CDR3 nucleotides: TGTGCCAGCAGCTCCCAGTTGGGAAGCACAGATACGCAGTATTTT.